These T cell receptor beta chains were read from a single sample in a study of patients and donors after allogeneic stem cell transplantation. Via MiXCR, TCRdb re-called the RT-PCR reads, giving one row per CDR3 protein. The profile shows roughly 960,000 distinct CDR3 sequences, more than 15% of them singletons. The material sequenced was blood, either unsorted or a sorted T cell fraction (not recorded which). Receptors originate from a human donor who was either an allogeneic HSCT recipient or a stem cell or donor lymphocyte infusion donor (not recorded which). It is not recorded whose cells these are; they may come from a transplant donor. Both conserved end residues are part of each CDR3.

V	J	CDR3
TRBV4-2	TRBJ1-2	CASSPVRAETGYTF
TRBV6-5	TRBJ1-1	CASSSTGPTEAFF
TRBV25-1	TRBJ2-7	CASSGAGGTYEQYF
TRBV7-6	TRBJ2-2	CASSLVAFSIWDTGELFF
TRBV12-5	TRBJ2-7	CASGFFLAGGAYEQYF
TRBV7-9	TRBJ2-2	CASSLGSLGATGELFF
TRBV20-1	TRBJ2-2	CSASKRVAGELFF
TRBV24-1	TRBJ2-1	CATSDPLGGRGSYNEQFF
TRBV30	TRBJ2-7	CACGTGGSYEQYF
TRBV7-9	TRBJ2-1	CASIAGGSYNEQFF
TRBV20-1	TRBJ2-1	CSARELRTGGVWNEQFF